The rows below give T cell receptor beta chains drawn from one sample of a study of T cells in localized non-small cell lung cancer. Data came from immunoSEQ multiplex PCR; TCRdb stores just in-frame clones and leaves some out. This sample carries tens of thousands of clones, around 84% of them seen once, and the ten largest clones take less than 9.5%. The specimen comprised peripheral blood, sampled before any cancer treatment. These receptors were taken from a female donor of 60 years or more with stage I lung adenocarcinoma. CDR3s include the opening cysteine and the closing phenylalanine or tryptophan. The D gene is left open where the match is weak. Size tells how often a clone was seen (once, few, many) or the class of an expanded clone, and some rows leave it out.

D,V,size,J,DNA,CDR3
NA,TRBV19,NA,TRBJ1-1,TGTGCCAGTAGTATAGGTCTAGGCCACCTAGGGGTCACTGAAGCTTTCTTT,CASSIGLGHLGVTEAFF
NA,TRBV18,NA,TRBJ1-2,TGTGCCAGCTCACCACCGGTCCCGACCTCGGTTGGCTACACCTTC,CASSPPVPTSVGYTF
NA,TRBV10-3,few,TRBJ1-2,TGTGCCATCAGTGAGTCGGGGATAGGGGGCTACACCTTC,CAISESGIGGYTF
NA,TRBV4-2,NA,TRBJ2-3,TGTGCCAGCAGCCAAGATCCCAGCACAGATACGCAGTATTTT,CASSQDPSTDTQYF
NA,TRBV2,NA,TRBJ1-5,TGTGCCATCCAGGACGATAGCAATCAGCCCCAGCATTTT,CAIQDDSNQPQHF
TRBD1,TRBV27,NA,TRBJ1-2,TGTGCCAGCAGTTCGGACAGGGGTTTAAAGGGCTACACCTTC,CASSSDRGLKGYTF
NA,TRBV6-1,many,TRBJ1-1,TGTGCCAGCAGTTCTTCAGGGAACACTGAAGCTTTCTTT,CASSSSGNTEAFF
NA,TRBV7-2,NA,TRBJ1-2,TGTGCCAGCAGTTTCGATAGGGGGGACTATGGCTACACCTTC,CASSFDRGDYGYTF
NA,TRBV6-1,few,TRBJ1-2,TGTGCCAGCACCGACGGACCCAGAAACTATGGCTACACCTTC,CASTDGPRNYGYTF
NA,TRBV2,NA,TRBJ2-1,TGTGCCATCATTAGCGTTGAGGACAATGAGCAGTTCTTC,CAIISVEDNEQFF
NA,TRBV29-1,NA,TRBJ1-2,TGCAGCGTTGAATCGGGAAGTTATGGCTACACCTTC,CSVESGSYGYTF
TRBD2,TRBV27,NA,TRBJ2-1,TGTGCCAGCAGTTTACAACTTCCTCTCTCTGCTTTAGAGCGGGAGGTTGACAATGAGCAGTTCTTC,CASSLQLPLSALEREVDNEQFF
NA,TRBV11-2,NA,TRBJ2-1,TGTGCCAGCAGCTCGAGAGTAGCGAGAGGTTCCAATGAGCAGTTCTTC,CASSSRVARGSNEQFF
TRBD1,TRBV7-2,NA,TRBJ1-1,TGTGCCAGCAGCTTAGACTCAGGGGGCACTGAAGCTTTCTTT,CASSLDSGGTEAFF
TRBD1,TRBV28,few,TRBJ1-1,TGTGCCAGCAGTCTACCGGGACAGTTGAACACTGAAGCTTTCTTT,CASSLPGQLNTEAFF
TRBD1,TRBV7-3,NA,TRBJ2-3,TGTGCCAGCAGCCCGGGACAGGGACGGACAGATACGCAGTATTTT,CASSPGQGRTDTQYF
NA,TRBV25-1,NA,TRBJ1-1,TGTGCCAGCAGTCCTACCTCTATGAACACTGAAGCTTTCTTT,CASSPTSMNTEAFF
TRBD1,TRBV4-2,NA,TRBJ1-2,TGTGCCAGCAGCCAAGAGCCCAGACAGGGACCCCTCTATGGCTACACCTTC,CASSQEPRQGPLYGYTF
NA,TRBV4-2,NA,TRBJ2-2,TGTGCCAGCAGCCAAGTGCGGGACTCATTTACCGGGGAGCTGTTTTTT,CASSQVRDSFTGELFF
TRBD1,TRBV5-4,NA,TRBJ2-6,TGTGCCAGCAGCTTGGGGGGACAGGGACTTGGGGCCAACGTCCTGACTTTC,CASSLGGQGLGANVLTF
TRBD1,TRBV29-1,NA,TRBJ2-7,TGCAGCGTTGGTGGGCTGACAGGGCGGTACGAGCAGTACTTC,CSVGGLTGRYEQYF
NA,TRBV5-4,NA,TRBJ2-1,TGTGCCAGCAGCGGGAGACAGATTAACGATGAGCAGTTCTTC,CASSGRQINDEQFF
NA,TRBV19,NA,TRBJ2-3,TGTGCCAGTAGTATCGGGGTAGCGAGGGGCACGCAGTATTTT,CASSIGVARGTQYF
NA,TRBV27,once,TRBJ2-5,TGTGCCAGCAGTTTGGAGGGACCGAACTACCAAGAGACCCAGTACTTC,CASSLEGPNYQETQYF
TRBD2,TRBV5-1,NA,TRBJ2-2,TGCGCCAGCAGCTTGAGGTCCGTAGCGGGATCGAACACCGGGGAGCTGTTTTTT,CASSLRSVAGSNTGELFF
NA,TRBV6-5,NA,TRBJ2-7,TGTGCCAGCAGTTACGGTCAACAACCCTACGAGCAGTACTTC,CASSYGQQPYEQYF
TRBD1,TRBV5-1,few,TRBJ1-4,TGCGCCAGCAGCTTGGGAACAGGGGAAGGTGAAAAACTGTTTTTT,CASSLGTGEGEKLFF
NA,TRBV4-1,few,TRBJ2-5,TGCGCCAGCAGCCAAGAGAGTCAGGGGCTCCGAGAGACCCAGTACTTC,CASSQESQGLRETQYF
NA,TRBV11-2,few,TRBJ2-6,TGTGCCAGCAGCTTAAGGGGCGGGGCCAACGTCCTGACTTTC,CASSLRGGANVLTF
NA,TRBV30,NA,TRBJ2-6,TGTGCCTGCGAGGCGGAGGGCTCAGGGGCCAACGTCCTGACTTTC,CACEAEGSGANVLTF
TRBD1,TRBV28,NA,TRBJ2-3,TGTGCCAGCAGTCCCCAGACAGGGTGGTACACAGATACGCAGTATTTT,CASSPQTGWYTDTQYF
NA,TRBV5-1,once,TRBJ1-2,TGCGCCAGCAGCCGCGCGGACGGAAACTATGGCTACACCTTC,CASSRADGNYGYTF
NA,TRBV27,NA,TRBJ1-4,TGTGCCAGCAGCAATAGGCTCGGAGTGACTAATGAAAAACTGTTTTTT,CASSNRLGVTNEKLFF
TRBD1,TRBV6-5,NA,TRBJ1-1,TGTGCCAGCAGTAGGACAGGGAACACTGAAGCTTTCTTT,CASSRTGNTEAFF
NA,TRBV6-6,few,TRBJ1-1,TGTGCCAGCAGTTACACCACGGGGAACACTGAAGCTTTCTTT,CASSYTTGNTEAFF
NA,TRBV5-1,NA,TRBJ2-1,TGCGCCAGCAGCTCGACCCCGCCCGGAACCCATGAGCAGTTCTTC,CASSSTPPGTHEQFF
NA,TRBV29-1,NA,TRBJ2-2,TGCAGCGTCGGGACGGGGCTTCTCACCGGGGAGCTGTTTTTT,CSVGTGLLTGELFF
NA,TRBV6-4,NA,TRBJ2-3,TGTGCCAGCAGTGACATCGGGGGAGATACGCAGTATTTT,CASSDIGGDTQYF
NA,TRBV4-2,NA,TRBJ1-1,TGTGCCAGCAGCCAAGATCAGGGTGGAGGGACTGAAGCTTTCTTT,CASSQDQGGGTEAFF
NA,TRBV19,NA,TRBJ2-1,TGTGCCAGTAGTATTTGGAATGAGCAGTTCTTC,CASSIWNEQFF
TRBD2,TRBV2,NA,TRBJ2-3,TGTGCCGGAAAGACTAGCGCTGGAGATACGCAGTATTTT,CAGKTSAGDTQYF
TRBD2,TRBV7-2,NA,TRBJ2-3,TGTGCCAGCAGCGCCACGGGACTAGCGGGAGGGCCGGGAGGTACGCAGTATTTT,CASSATGLAGGPGGTQYF
NA,TRBV30,NA,TRBJ1-5,TGTGCCTGGTCTCAAGGTCCCAATCAGCCCCAGCATTTT,CAWSQGPNQPQHF